This is a list of T cell receptor beta chains from one sample in a study of cytomegalovirus exposure and HLA in healthy donors. Generated by immunoSEQ multiplex PCR, the TCRdb table keeps only in-frame clones and is missing some. The table has about 180,000 clones, around 82% seen once. Source material: PBMCs. The receptor set was obtained from a man aged 25-45 years in good health and CMV-seronegative. CDR3s include the opening cysteine and the closing phenylalanine or tryptophan. The D gene is left open where the match is weak.

NA	14	TRBV27	TRBJ1-1	CASSRQAGNTEAFF
TRBD1	15	TRBV5-1	TRBJ2-2	CASSRGQAHTGELFF
TRBD1	15	TRBV14	TRBJ2-1	CASSQIGQVENEQFF
NA	14	TRBV19	TRBJ1-1	CASSIGTVTAEAFF
NA	17	TRBV5-1	TRBJ1-6	CASSPTAPGTKNSPLHF
NA	15	TRBV15	TRBJ2-5	CATSRGHGAQETQYF
TRBD1	14	TRBV19	TRBJ2-7	CASARAGGTYEQYF
NA	17	TRBV15	TRBJ1-5	CATSRDRGESSNQPQHF
NA	15	TRBV4-1	TRBJ2-1	CASSPLPRGRDEQFF
TRBD1	15	TRBV5-1	TRBJ2-2	CASSLYGQGTGELFF
NA	14	TRBV7-2	TRBJ2-7	CASRNPLSSYEQYF
NA	14	TRBV6-5	TRBJ1-4	CASSYGTTSEKLFF
TRBD1	13	TRBV25-1	TRBJ2-7	CASPAGTEYEQYF
NA	13	TRBV12-5	TRBJ1-1	CASEGGVRTEAFF
TRBD1	15	TRBV5-4	TRBJ2-2	CASRPGTGNTGELFF
TRBD1	15	TRBV25-1	TRBJ2-7	CASSRTGTGTYEQYF
TRBD2	17	TRBV2	TRBJ2-5	CASSEWLAGGYQETQYF
NA	11	TRBV6-6	TRBJ1-1	CASSYAGEAFF
TRBD2	14	TRBV28	TRBJ2-3	CATRTSGSTDTQYF
TRBD1	17	TRBV5-1	TRBJ2-7	CASSLVSWGQGLYEQYF
NA	13	TRBV5-4	TRBJ2-5	CASSLYSLETQYF
NA	14	TRBV28	NA	CASSSSGTVYEQYF
NA	14	TRBV7-9	TRBJ1-4	CASSGGRAGEKLFF
TRBD2	17	TRBV7-9	TRBJ2-3	CASSFQGLAASTDTQYF
NA	13	TRBV2	TRBJ2-1	CASGRTPGDEQFF
NA	19	TRBV5-1	TRBJ2-7	CASSPIREIHRELDYEQYF
TRBD1	15	TRBV6-4	TRBJ1-4	CASSITGGRNEKLFF
TRBD2	14	TRBV11-2	TRBJ2-7	CASSLGTSWGEQYF
TRBD2	16	TRBV4-2	TRBJ2-1	CASRLAGGPDYNEQFF
NA	14	TRBV11-3	TRBJ1-1	CASSPSGQNTEAFF
NA	13	TRBV4-3	TRBJ1-4	CASSPSAGEKLFF
NA	18	TRBV4-2	TRBJ2-6	CASSQAGQGLAGANVLTF
NA	14	TRBV7-9	TRBJ1-2	CASSLGADNYGYTF
NA	13	TRBV30	TRBJ2-7	CAWSRSGSYEQYF
TRBD1	15	TRBV6-1	TRBJ2-2	CASSPNGQGHRELFF
NA	15	TRBV7-9	TRBJ1-1	CASSLESGRWTEAFF
TRBD1	15	TRBV7-9	TRBJ1-4	CASSSGGQGREKLFF
TRBD1	15	TRBV2	TRBJ2-7	CASSNRDRDLPEQYF
NA	14	TRBV19	TRBJ1-2	CASSIRGRNYGYTF
NA	12	TRBV28	TRBJ2-7	CASSLTGSRQYF
NA	15	TRBV7-9	TRBJ1-2	CASSLENRAHYGYTF
TRBD1	14	TRBV19	TRBJ1-1	CASTIDRGNTEAFF
NA	14	TRBV5-6	TRBJ1-4	CASSFSGVNEKLFF
TRBD1	16	TRBV2	TRBJ1-5	CASSERGQGVVQPQHF
NA	13	TRBV5-1	TRBJ1-3	CASSQNSGNTIYF
NA	17	TRBV4-2	TRBJ1-3	CASSQGGRAGRGNTIYF
NA	14	TRBV5-1	TRBJ1-1	CASIDGFGNTEAFF
TRBD1	13	TRBV7-3	TRBJ2-7	CASSPWGQGKQYF
NA	15	TRBV7-9	TRBJ1-4	CASSIGQLTNEKLFF
NA	13	TRBV5-1	TRBJ2-1	CASSFDSYNEQFF
NA	15	TRBV9	TRBJ2-7	CASSVGGGWGYEQYF
NA	15	TRBV5-1	TRBJ2-3	CASSDYAEYTDTQYF
TRBD1	15	TRBV6-1	TRBJ2-1	CASSEVGRGLWEQFF
NA	14	TRBV7-8	TRBJ2-7	CASSLPGRVNEQYF
TRBD2	16	TRBV12-5	TRBJ2-3	CASGFEAKGRADTQYF
NA	15	TRBV9	TRBJ1-2	CASSEEGDSNYGYTF
TRBD1	12	TRBV19	TRBJ1-2	CASSDRAFGYTF
NA	17	TRBV7-6	TRBJ2-3	CASSPNPTGWDTDTQYF
TRBD1	15	TRBV12-5	TRBJ1-2	CASRNSEGAGYGYTF